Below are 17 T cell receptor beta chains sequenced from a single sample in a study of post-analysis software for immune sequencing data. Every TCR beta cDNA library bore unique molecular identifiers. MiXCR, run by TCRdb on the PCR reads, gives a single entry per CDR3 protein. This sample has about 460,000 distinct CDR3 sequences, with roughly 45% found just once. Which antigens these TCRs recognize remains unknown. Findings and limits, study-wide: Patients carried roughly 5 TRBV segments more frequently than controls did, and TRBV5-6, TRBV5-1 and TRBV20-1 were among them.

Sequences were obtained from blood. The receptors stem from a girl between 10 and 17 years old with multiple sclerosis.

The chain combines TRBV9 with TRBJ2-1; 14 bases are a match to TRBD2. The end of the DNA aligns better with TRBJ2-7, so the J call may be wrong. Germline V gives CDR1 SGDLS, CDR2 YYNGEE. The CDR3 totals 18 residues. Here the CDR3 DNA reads TGTGCCAGCAGCGTAGACGGACTAGCGGGAGGACGCTACAATGAGCAGTACTTC. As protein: CASSVDGLAGGRYNEQYF.

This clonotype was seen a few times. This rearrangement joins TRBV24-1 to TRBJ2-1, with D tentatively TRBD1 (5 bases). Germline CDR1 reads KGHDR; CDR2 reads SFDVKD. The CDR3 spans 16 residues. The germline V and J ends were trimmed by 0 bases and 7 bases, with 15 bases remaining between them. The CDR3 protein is CATSDLQGLGMNEQFF. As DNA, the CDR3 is TGTGCCACCAGTGATTTGCAGGGTTTAGGTATGAATGAGCAGTTCTTC.

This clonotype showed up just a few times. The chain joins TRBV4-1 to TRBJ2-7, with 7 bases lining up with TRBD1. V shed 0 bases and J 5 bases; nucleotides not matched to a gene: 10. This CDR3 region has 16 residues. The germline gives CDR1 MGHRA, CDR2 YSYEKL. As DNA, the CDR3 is TGCGCCAGCAGCCAAGATATTGGAGGCAGGGGGAACGAGCAGTACTTC. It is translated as CASSQDIGGRGNEQYF.

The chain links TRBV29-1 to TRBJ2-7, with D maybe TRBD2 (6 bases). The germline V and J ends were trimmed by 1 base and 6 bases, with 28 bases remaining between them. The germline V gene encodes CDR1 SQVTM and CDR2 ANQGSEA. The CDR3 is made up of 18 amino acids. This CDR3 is CSVEAPQDIAGRIAEQYF. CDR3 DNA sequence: TGCAGCGTTGAAGCCCCTCAAGATATTGCCGGGAGAATAGCCGAGCAGTACTTC.

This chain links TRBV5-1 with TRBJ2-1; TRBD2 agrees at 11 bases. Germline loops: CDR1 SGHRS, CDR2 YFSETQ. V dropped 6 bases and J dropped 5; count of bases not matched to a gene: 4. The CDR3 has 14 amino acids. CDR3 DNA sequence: TGCGCCAGCACCGGGACTAGCGGCAACAATGAGCAGTTCTTC. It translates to CASTGTSGNNEQFF.

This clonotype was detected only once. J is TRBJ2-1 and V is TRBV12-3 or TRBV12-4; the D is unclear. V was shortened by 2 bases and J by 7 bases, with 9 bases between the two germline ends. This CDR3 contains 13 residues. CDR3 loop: CASSLIGTNEQFF. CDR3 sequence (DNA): TGTGCCAGCAGTTTAATAGGAACTAATGAGCAGTTCTTC.

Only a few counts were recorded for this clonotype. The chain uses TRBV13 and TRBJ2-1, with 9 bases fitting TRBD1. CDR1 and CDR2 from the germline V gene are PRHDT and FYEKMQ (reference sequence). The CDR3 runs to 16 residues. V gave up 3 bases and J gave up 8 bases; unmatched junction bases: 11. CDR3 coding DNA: TGTGCCAGCAGCTTGATCCGGGACAGGGTCAGCGATGAGCAGTTCTTC. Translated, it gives CASSLIRDRVSDEQFF.

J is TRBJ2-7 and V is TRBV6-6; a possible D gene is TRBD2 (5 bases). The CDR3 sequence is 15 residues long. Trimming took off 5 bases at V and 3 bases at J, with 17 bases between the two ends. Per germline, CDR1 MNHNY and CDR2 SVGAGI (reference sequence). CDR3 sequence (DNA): TGTGCCAGCAGTCCCGGGCATACTAGTTTCTACGAGCAGTACTTC. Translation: CASSPGHTSFYEQYF.

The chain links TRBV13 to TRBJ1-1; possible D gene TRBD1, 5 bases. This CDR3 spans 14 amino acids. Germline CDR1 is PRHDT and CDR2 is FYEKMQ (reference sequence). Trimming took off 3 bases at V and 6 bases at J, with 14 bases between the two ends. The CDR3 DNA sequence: TGTGCCAGCAGCTTCCGCGGGGGTGGCCCTGAAGCTTTCTTT. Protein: CASSFRGGGPEAFF.

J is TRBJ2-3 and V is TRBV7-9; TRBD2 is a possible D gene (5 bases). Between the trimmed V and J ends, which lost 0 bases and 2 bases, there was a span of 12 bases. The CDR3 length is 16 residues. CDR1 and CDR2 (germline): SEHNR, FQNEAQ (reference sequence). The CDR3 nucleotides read TGTGCCAGCAGCTTAGCGCGGGCGATCCACACAGATACGCAGTATTTT. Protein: CASSLARAIHTDTQYF.

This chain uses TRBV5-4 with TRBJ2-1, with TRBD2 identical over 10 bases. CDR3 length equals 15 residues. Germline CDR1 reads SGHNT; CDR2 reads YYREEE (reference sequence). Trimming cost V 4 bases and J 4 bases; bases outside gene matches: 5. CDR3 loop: CASSTPGLAYNEQFF. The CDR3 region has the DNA TGTGCCAGCAGCACGCCGGGACTAGCGTACAATGAGCAGTTCTTC.

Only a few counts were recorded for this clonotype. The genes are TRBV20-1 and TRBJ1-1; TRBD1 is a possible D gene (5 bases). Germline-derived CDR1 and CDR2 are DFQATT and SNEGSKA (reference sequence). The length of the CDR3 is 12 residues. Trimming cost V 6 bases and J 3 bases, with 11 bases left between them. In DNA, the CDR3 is TGCAGTGCCCTGCGGGGGGACACTGAAGCTTTCTTT. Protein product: CSALRGDTEAFF.

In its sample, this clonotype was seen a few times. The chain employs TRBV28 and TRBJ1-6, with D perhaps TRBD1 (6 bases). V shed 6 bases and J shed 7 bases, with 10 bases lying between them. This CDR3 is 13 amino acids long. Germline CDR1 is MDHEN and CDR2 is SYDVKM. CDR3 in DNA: TGTGCCAGCAGACGAACAGGGAATTCACCCCTCCACTTT. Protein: CASRRTGNSPLHF.

CDR3 nucleotides: TGTGCCAGCAGTTACACAAGACCTCCCAACCCCTACGAGCAGTACTTC. Translation: CASSYTRPPNPYEQYF. The genes are TRBV6-2 or TRBV6-3 and TRBJ2-7; D not certain. V gave up 2 bases and J gave up 2 bases, with 16 bases separating them. In germline, CDR1 is MNHEY, CDR2 SVGEGT. The CDR3 length is 16 residues.

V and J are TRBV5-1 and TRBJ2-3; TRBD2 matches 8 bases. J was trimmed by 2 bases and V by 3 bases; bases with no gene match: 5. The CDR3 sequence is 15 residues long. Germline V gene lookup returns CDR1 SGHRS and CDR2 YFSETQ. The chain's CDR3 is CASSWTSPFTDTQYF. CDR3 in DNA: TGCGCCAGCAGCTGGACTAGCCCTTTCACAGATACGCAGTATTTT.

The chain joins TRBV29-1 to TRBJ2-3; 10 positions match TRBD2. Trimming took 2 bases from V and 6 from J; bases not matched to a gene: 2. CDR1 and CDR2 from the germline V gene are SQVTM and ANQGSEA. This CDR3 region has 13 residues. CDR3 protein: CSVERGLADTQYF. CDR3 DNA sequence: TGCAGCGTTGAACGGGGACTAGCGGATACGCAGTATTTT.

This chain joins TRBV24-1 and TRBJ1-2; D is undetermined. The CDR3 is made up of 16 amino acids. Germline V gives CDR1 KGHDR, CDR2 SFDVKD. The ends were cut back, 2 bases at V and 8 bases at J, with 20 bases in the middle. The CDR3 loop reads CATSDSSGIQTKGYTF. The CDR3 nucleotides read TGTGCCACCAGTGATTCCTCCGGGATCCAAACCAAGGGCTACACCTTC.